This T cell receptor (beta chain) comes out of a study of blood T cell repertoires in COVID-19. Study summary: There were acute and convalescent COVID-19 samples, and they came from the United States, Italy and Spain. In each case, the material was cDNA or gDNA derived from T cells, B-cell-depleted T cells, or PBMCs.

The Seattle site enrolled patients during active infection and followed them longitudinally. This clone was seen more than once but under ten times. Trimming pared 4 bases from V and 1 base from J, leaving 19 bases between. This CDR3 spans 18 amino acids. Germline V gene lookup returns CDR1 SGHAT and CDR2 FQNNGV. In the authors' methods: Amplification with reference gene primers provided the estimates of nucleated cell counts. Some clones are missing from TCRdb's copy, which holds only in-frame ones; the method was immunoSEQ multiplex PCR. V and J calls plus clone size are reproduced from that table; the DNA served to infer D and trimming. The table lists roughly 200,000 clones, about 88% of them singletons.

The clonotype was recovered from a man between 45 and 60 years old with COVID-19, enrolled during active disease. The chain is built from TRBV11-2 and TRBJ2-2; D is perhaps TRBD2 (6 bases). Specimen: peripheral blood. In DNA form, the CDR3 reads TGTGCCAGCAGCTCCCCGAGGGGCGGGACTCAGAACACCGGGGAGCTGTTTTTT. It is translated as CASSSPRGGTQNTGELFF.